This TCR beta chain was captured in a study of T cell responses to AZD1222 COVID-19 vaccine. The trim removed 4 bases at V and 6 bases at J, leaving 11 bases unmatched. Germline CDR1 reads MNHEY; CDR2 reads SMNVEV (reference sequence). The length of the CDR3 is 15 residues. The protocol was immunoSEQ multiplex PCR, while the TCRdb copy is restricted to in-frame clones and leaves out a portion. The table lists 100,000 or so clones, approximately 89% of them singletons. Sequences were derived from peripheral blood, sampled 28 days after the second AZD1222 dose. The chain has TRBV27 and TRBJ1-1; 7 nucleotides line up with TRBD1. This clonotype originated in an adult who received the AZD1222 COVID-19 vaccine. The CDR3 protein is CASSSPTGNRAEAFF. The CDR3 DNA follows: TGTGCCAGCAGTTCCCCGACAGGGAATAGGGCTGAAGCTTTCTTT.